These T cell receptor beta chains were read from a single sample in a study of Graves' ophthalmopathy and Graves' hyperthyroidism. TCRdb itself ran the multiplex PCR reads through MiXCR, one entry per CDR3 protein. Here the sample spans 400,000 to 450,000 distinct CDR3 sequences, 21% being singletons. The sequenced sample was peripheral blood. Source of these receptors: a woman aged 18 to 35 with stable Graves' hyperthyroidism. The CDR3 runs from the conserved cysteine through the conserved F or W. The order of the fields is J gene, V gene, CDR3 protein.

j_gene: TRBJ1-1
v_gene: TRBV28
CDR3aa: CASSQMRQAFF

j_gene: TRBJ2-5
v_gene: TRBV18
CDR3aa: CASSPRGETQYF

j_gene: TRBJ2-2
v_gene: TRBV18
CDR3aa: CASSPRRDTGELFF

j_gene: TRBJ1-2
v_gene: TRBV29-1
CDR3aa: CSVGGGGYGYTF

j_gene: TRBJ1-2
v_gene: TRBV20-1
CDR3aa: CSALDRSSPYGYTF

j_gene: TRBJ1-1
v_gene: TRBV12-3/TRBV12-4
CDR3aa: CASRLRTFLQSNTEAFF

j_gene: TRBJ1-6
v_gene: TRBV3-1
CDR3aa: CASSLTAPFNSPLHF

j_gene: TRBJ2-5
v_gene: TRBV28
CDR3aa: CASSSGGLAEETQYF

j_gene: TRBJ2-7
v_gene: TRBV28
CDR3aa: CASMPGQPSYEQYF

j_gene: TRBJ2-2
v_gene: TRBV2
CDR3aa: CASTRRFLAGELFF

j_gene: TRBJ1-5
v_gene: TRBV19
CDR3aa: CASANSNQPQHF

j_gene: TRBJ2-7
v_gene: TRBV20-1
CDR3aa: CSAPLRVAYEQYF

j_gene: TRBJ1-2
v_gene: TRBV7-2
CDR3aa: CASSEVRGGNYGYTF

j_gene: TRBJ1-2
v_gene: TRBV6-1
CDR3aa: CASRSGTGGRNNYGYTF

j_gene: TRBJ1-1
v_gene: TRBV27
CDR3aa: CASSPTVSPTLNTEAFF

j_gene: TRBJ1-6
v_gene: TRBV27
CDR3aa: CASSLSGQENSPLHF

j_gene: TRBJ2-5
v_gene: TRBV12-3/TRBV12-4
CDR3aa: CASLAEGGKETQYF

j_gene: TRBJ2-5
v_gene: TRBV28
CDR3aa: CASRKAGRSETQYF

j_gene: TRBJ2-5
v_gene: TRBV7-2
CDR3aa: CASSLHPGETQYF

j_gene: TRBJ2-7
v_gene: TRBV7-2
CDR3aa: CASTRGGLSYEQYF

j_gene: TRBJ1-2
v_gene: TRBV6-1
CDR3aa: CASRETGRDTANYGYTF

j_gene: TRBJ2-1
v_gene: TRBV24-1
CDR3aa: CATSDRRTSVYNEQFF

j_gene: TRBJ2-5
v_gene: TRBV20-1
CDR3aa: CSARDPSGRKMETQYF

j_gene: TRBJ2-2
v_gene: TRBV11-2
CDR3aa: CASSPLAGANTGELFF

j_gene: TRBJ1-4
v_gene: TRBV6-9
CDR3aa: CASSYSGGARGEKLFF

j_gene: TRBJ1-3
v_gene: TRBV30
CDR3aa: CAWSVQGNTIYF

j_gene: TRBJ1-3
v_gene: TRBV19
CDR3aa: CASSNRNTIYF

j_gene: TRBJ1-6
v_gene: TRBV6-1
CDR3aa: CASSEPAGGEGGSPLHF

j_gene: TRBJ2-7
v_gene: TRBV2
CDR3aa: CASIERYEQYF

j_gene: TRBJ1-5
v_gene: TRBV2
CDR3aa: CASGQQGISNQPQHF

j_gene: TRBJ1-5
v_gene: TRBV12-3/TRBV12-4
CDR3aa: CASSFDTPSNQPQHF